This T cell receptor beta chain was found in a study of T-cell memory formation after mild COVID-19. The overall study: TCR clusters mostly belonged to single donors.

Trimming shortened V by 4 bases and J by 0 bases, and 13 bases separated the two germline ends. The germline gives CDR1 SGHRS, CDR2 YFSETQ. The CDR3 runs to 16 residues. There are a few counts of this clonotype. As yet, its antigen is unknown. Overall study results and limits: Those CD4+ clones that contracted were mainly in CM and EM (CD8+ ones in EMRA).

MiXCR, applied by TCRdb to the 5' RACE reads, yields one record per CDR3 protein. The repertoire holds roughly 280,000 distinct CDR3 sequences, with around 16% as singletons. Sequenced: PBMCs or a T cell subset sorted from them (not recorded which). The sequence was obtained from a man between 18 and 29 years old who had mild COVID-19 (a few samples of this study predate the infection). Cell type and time point are not known. The chain employs TRBV5-1 and TRBJ2-2; D ambiguous. For the CDR3, the DNA is TGCGCCAGCAGCCTGAAGGGCCTCGCGAACACCGGGGAGCTGTTTTTT. Its protein product is CASSLKGLANTGELFF.